The T cell receptor (beta chain) under discussion was sequenced for a study of CD8 T cells in Susac syndrome. CD8+ and CD4+ T cells from blood underwent TCR beta sequencing, which was carried out in a high-throughput format. An amount of RNA that ranged from 0.5 to 1 ug was reverse transcribed with random hexamers. An immunoSEQ multiplex PCR amplified TCR beta CDR3 over 54 Vbeta and 13 Jbeta. MiXCR was run by TCRdb on the immunoSEQ multiplex PCR reads, yielding one entry per CDR3 protein. Among 150,000 to 200,000 distinct CDR3 sequences, about 95% were seen once, and the ten largest hold less than 0.2%. Input material: CD8+ T cells from PBMCs. The origin of this receptor is a human donor with multiple sclerosis.

Written as DNA, the CDR3 is TGTGCCATCAGTGTCCTTGCGGACGGGATCTATGGCTACACCTTC. Translating gives CAISVLADGIYGYTF. The V and J genes are TRBV10-3 and TRBJ1-2; D unresolved. The CDR3 is made up of 15 amino acids. Germline V gene data show CDR1 as ENHRY and CDR2 as SYGVKD. The V and J ends lost 4 bases and 4 bases respectively, with 16 bases between them.